What follows describes a single TCR beta chain. Per the original methods: Reference gene primers were amplified, and this amplification served to estimate nucleated cell counts. TCRdb's table, derived via immunoSEQ multiplex PCR, lists solely in-frame clones and lacks some. D and trimming come from the DNA, and the V and J calls and clone size come from that table. The repertoire includes around 260,000 clones, 85% to 90% of them detected once, and over 5% sits in the top ten. This specimen belongs to a study of blood T cell repertoires in COVID-19. Across the study: Some COVID-19 samples were acute and others convalescent; all came from the United States, Italy and Spain. In each case, the material was cDNA or gDNA derived from T cells, B-cell-depleted T cells, or PBMCs.

In Seattle, patients joined the study during active infection and were tracked longitudinally. V was clipped by 5 bases and J by 0 bases; unmatched bases: 4. Germline-derived CDR1 and CDR2 are LNHDA and SQIVND (reference sequence). CDR3 length equals 15 residues. V is TRBV19 and J is TRBJ1-3, with 7 bases aligning to TRBD1. The sequence was collected from a woman aged 60-70 years with COVID-19, enrolled during active disease. Specimen: peripheral blood. The CDR3 sequence is CASSLRDSSGNTIYF. The CDR3 region has the DNA TGTGCCAGTAGTCTCCGGGACAGCTCTGGAAACACCATATATTTT.